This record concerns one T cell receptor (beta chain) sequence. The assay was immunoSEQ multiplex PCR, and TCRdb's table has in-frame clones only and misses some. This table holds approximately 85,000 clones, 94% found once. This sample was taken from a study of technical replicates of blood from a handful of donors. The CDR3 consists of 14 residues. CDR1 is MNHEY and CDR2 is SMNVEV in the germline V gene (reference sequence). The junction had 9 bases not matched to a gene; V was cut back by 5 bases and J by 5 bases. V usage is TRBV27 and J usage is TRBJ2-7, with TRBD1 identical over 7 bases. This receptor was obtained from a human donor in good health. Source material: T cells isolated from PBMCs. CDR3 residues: CASSPGDSSHEQYF. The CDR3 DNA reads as TGTGCCAGCAGTCCCGGGGACAGCAGCCACGAGCAGTACTTC.